This T cell receptor (beta chain) appears in the sequencing data of a study of T cell changes during pregnancy in multiple sclerosis. Including both end residues, the CDR3 is 8 amino acids long. Per the germline V gene, CDR1 is SNHLY and CDR2 is FYNNEI. Assay: immunoSEQ multiplex PCR; the TCRdb copy retains only in-frame clones and omits some. Of roughly 53,000 clones listed, around 90% are singletons. On this clone itself: No conserved phenylalanine or tryptophan ends this CDR3, so it is likely a read error. Because the CDR3's place on the DNA is in doubt, the DNA is left out and the CDR3 is given as listed by TCRdb.

This TCR came from a female donor with multiple sclerosis, enrolled in a pregnancy study. This chain connects TRBV2 to TRBJ2-7; the table's D call, TRBD2, was not checked against the DNA. Specimen: CD8+ T cells from peripheral blood mononuclear cells, collected before pregnancy. CDR3 sequence: CASSPSGL.